This T cell receptor beta chain was identified during a study of T cells in Graves' hyperthyroidism and ophthalmopathy. General study results and limits: Ophthalmopathy stood apart from stable hyperthyroidism in a 13 V-J model.

Amplified TCR beta CDR3 regions derived from RNA transcripts. Using the HTBI primer set, a first-round RT-PCR was run on the TCR CDR3. TCRdb re-called the multiplex PCR reads with MiXCR, one entry per CDR3 protein. The table includes over 150,000 distinct CDR3 sequences, less than 20% detected once. Researchers defined stable Graves' hyperthyroidism as no ophthalmopathy progression within 18 months. In making diagnoses, clinical symptoms, serum thyroxine and TRAb, thyroid ultrasound and orbital computed tomography were all used. Each 10 ml fresh peripheral blood draw supplied the PBMCs. This CDR3 is 16 amino acids long. V lost 5 bases and J lost 5, with 18 bases in between. Germline V gene sequence: CDR1 SGHAT, CDR2 FQNNGV. About this clonotype: What it binds is unknown.

This receptor was identified in a woman aged 45-65 years with Graves' hyperthyroidism. The V and J genes are TRBV11-2 and TRBJ1-4; TRBD1 is a possible D gene (6 bases). Input material: blood. This CDR3 reads CASSPLGAGKNEKLFF. The CDR3 nucleotides read TGTGCCAGCAGCCCGTTGGGGGCAGGGAAGAATGAAAAACTGTTTTTT.